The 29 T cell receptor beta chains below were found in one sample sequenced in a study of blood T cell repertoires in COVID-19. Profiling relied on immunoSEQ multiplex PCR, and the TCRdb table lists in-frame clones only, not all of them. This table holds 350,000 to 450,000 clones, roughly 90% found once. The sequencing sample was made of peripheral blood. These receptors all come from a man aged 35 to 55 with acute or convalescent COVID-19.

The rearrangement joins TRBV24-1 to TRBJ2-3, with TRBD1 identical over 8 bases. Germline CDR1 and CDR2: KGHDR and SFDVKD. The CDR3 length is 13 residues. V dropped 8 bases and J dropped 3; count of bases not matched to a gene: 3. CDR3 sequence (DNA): TGTGCCACCACCTACAGGGGGACAGATACGCAGTATTTT. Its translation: CATTYRGTDTQYF.

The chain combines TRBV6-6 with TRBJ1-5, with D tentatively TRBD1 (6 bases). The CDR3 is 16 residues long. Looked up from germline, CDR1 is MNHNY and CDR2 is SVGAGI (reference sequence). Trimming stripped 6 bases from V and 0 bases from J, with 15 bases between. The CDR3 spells CASSASGQLSNQPQHF. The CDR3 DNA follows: TGTGCCAGCAGCGCCTCCGGACAGCTTAGCAATCAGCCCCAGCATTTT.

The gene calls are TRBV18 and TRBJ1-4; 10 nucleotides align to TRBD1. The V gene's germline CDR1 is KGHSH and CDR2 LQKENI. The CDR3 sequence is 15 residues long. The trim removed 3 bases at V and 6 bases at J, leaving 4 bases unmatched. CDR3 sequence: CASSPGTGEDEKLFF. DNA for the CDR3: TGTGCCAGCTCACCCGGGACAGGGGAGGATGAAAAACTGTTTTTT.

DNA for the CDR3: TGTGCCAGCAGAGCCGTTGAGGCCGCCGGGGAGCTGTTTTTT. Its protein is CASRAVEAAGELFF. The rearrangement links TRBV6-4 to TRBJ2-2; D not resolved. Trimming took 6 bases from V and 6 from J, leaving 14 bases between them. This CDR3 has 14 amino acids. The germline V gene has CDR1 MRHNA and CDR2 SNTAGT.

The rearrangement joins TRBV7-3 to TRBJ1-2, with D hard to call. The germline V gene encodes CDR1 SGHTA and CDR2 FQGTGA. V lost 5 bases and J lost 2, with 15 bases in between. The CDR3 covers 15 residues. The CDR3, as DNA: TGTGCCAGCAGCCGCACTGGAGAGAACAACTATGGCTACACCTTC. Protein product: CASSRTGENNYGYTF.

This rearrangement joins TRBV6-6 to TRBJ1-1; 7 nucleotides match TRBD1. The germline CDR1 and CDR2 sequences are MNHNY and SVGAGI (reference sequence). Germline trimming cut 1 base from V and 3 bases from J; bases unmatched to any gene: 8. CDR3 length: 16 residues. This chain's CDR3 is CASSYFGGGGDTEAFF. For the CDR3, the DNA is TGTGCCAGCAGTTACTTCGGAGGGGGCGGTGACACTGAAGCTTTCTTT.

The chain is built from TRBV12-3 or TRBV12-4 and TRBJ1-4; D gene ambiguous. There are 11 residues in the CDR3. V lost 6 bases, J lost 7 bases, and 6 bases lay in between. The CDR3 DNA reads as TGTGCCAGCAGCCCTCTTGAAAAACTGTTTTTT. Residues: CASSPLEKLFF.

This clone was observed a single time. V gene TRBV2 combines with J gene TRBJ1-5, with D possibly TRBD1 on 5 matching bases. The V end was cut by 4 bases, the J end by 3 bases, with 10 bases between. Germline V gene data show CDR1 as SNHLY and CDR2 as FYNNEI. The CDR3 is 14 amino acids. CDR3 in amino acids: CASSAQVTNQPQHF. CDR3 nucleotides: TGTGCCAGCAGTGCACAGGTCACCAATCAGCCCCAGCATTTT. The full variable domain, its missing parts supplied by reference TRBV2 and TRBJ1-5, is EPEVTQTPSHQVTQMGQEVILRCVPISNHLYFYWYRQILGQKVEFLVSFYNNEISEKSEIFDDQFSVERPDGSNFTLKIRSTKLEDSAMYFCASSAQVTNQPQHFGDGTRLSIL.

The CDR3 loop is CASSPPNRLNSGNTIYF. CDR3 in DNA: TGTGCCAGCTCACCACCGAACAGATTAAACTCTGGAAACACCATATATTTT. The gene calls are TRBV18 and TRBJ1-3; D not resolved. The CDR3 sequence is 17 residues long. CDR1 and CDR2 from the germline V gene are KGHSH and LQKENI. V was trimmed by 0 bases and J by 0 bases, leaving 12 bases between them. Looking up the rest from reference TRBV18 and TRBJ1-3 gives the full variable domain: NAGVMQNPRHLVRRRGQEARLRCSPMKGHSHVYWYRQLPEEGLKFMVYLQKENIIDESGMPKERFSAEFPKEGPSILRIQQVVRGDSAAYFCASSPPNRLNSGNTIYFGEGSWLTVV.

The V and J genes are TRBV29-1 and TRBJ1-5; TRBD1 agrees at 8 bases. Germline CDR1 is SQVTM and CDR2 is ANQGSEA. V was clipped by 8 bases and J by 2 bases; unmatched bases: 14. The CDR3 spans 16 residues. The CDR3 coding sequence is TGCAGCCCACTAACAGGGGGGGGAAGGGGCAATCAGCCCCAGCATTTT. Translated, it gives CSPLTGGGRGNQPQHF.

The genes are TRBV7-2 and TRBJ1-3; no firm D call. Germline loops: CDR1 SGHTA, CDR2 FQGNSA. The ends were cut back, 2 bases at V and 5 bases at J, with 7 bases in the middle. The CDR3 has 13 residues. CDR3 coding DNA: TGTGCCAGCAGCTTAAATCCAAGAAACACCATATATTTT. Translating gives CASSLNPRNTIYF.

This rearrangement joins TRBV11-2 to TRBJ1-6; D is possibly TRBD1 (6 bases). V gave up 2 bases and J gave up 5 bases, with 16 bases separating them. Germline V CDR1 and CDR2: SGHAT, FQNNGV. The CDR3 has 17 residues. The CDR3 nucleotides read TGTGCCAGCAGCTTAAAGTTTCCAGGACAGAATAATTCACCCCTCCACTTT. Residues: CASSLKFPGQNNSPLHF.

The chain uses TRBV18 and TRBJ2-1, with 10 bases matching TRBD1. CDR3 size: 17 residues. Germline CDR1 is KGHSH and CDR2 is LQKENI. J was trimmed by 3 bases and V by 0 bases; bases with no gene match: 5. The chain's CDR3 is CASSPPPGTGDYNEQFF. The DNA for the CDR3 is TGTGCCAGCTCACCACCTCCCGGGACAGGGGACTACAATGAGCAGTTCTTC.

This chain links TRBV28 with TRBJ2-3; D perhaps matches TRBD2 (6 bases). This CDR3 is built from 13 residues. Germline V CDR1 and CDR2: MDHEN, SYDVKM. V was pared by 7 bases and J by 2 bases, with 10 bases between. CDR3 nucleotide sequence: TGTGCCAGCATGGAGGGGATCACAGATACGCAGTATTTT. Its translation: CASMEGITDTQYF.

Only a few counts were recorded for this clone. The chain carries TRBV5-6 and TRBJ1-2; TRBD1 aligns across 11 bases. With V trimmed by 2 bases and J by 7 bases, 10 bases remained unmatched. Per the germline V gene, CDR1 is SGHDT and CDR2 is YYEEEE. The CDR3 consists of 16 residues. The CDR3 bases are TGTGCCAGCAGCTTACCAACCGGGACAGGGGGTAGTGGCTACACCTTC. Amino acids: CASSLPTGTGGSGYTF.

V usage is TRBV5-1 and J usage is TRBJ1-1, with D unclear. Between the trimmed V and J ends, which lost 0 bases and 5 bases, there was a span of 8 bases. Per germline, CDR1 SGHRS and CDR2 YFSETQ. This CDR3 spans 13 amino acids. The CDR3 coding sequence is TGCGCCAGCAGCTTGGACACCGTGACTGAAGCTTTCTTT. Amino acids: CASSLDTVTEAFF.

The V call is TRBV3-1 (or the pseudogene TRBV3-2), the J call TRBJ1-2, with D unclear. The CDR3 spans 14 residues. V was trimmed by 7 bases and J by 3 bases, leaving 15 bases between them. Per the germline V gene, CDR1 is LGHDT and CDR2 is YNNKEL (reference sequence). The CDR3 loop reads CASNHGVQDYGYTF. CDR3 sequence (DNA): TGTGCCAGCAACCATGGCGTCCAGGACTATGGCTACACCTTC.

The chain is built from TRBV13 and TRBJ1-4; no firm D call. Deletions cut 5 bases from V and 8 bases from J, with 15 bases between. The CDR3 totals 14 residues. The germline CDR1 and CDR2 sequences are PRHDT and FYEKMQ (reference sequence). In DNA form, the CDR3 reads TGTGCCAGCAGCCCGCCGGGGTGGCAGGAAAAACTGTTTTTT. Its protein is CASSPPGWQEKLFF.

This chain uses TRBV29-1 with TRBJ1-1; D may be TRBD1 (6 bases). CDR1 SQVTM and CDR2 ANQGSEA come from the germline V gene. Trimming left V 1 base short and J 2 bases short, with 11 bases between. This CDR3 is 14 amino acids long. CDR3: CSVEVSRGNTEAFF. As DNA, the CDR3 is TGCAGCGTTGAAGTCAGCAGGGGCAACACTGAAGCTTTCTTT.

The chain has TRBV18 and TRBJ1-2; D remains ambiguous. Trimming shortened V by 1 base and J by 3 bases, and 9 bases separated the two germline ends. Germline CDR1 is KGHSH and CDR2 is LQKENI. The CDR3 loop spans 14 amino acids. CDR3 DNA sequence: TGTGCCAGCTCACCACAAGCCGCGGACTATGGCTACACCTTC. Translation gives CASSPQAADYGYTF. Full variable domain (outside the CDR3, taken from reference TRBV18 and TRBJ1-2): NAGVMQNPRHLVRRRGQEARLRCSPMKGHSHVYWYRQLPEEGLKFMVYLQKENIIDESGMPKERFSAEFPKEGPSILRIQQVVRGDSAAYFCASSPQAADYGYTFGSGTRLTVV.

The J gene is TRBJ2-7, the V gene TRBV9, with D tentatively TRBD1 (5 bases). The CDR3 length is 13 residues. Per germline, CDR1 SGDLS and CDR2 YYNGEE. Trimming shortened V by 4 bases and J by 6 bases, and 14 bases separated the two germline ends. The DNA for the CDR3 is TGTGCCAGCAGCCCCTATGGACAAGTCGAGCAGTACTTC. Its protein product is CASSPYGQVEQYF.

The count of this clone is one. The CDR3 nucleotides read TGTGCCAGCAGCCGCAGACCGGGACAGCGCTATGGCTACACCTTC. As protein: CASSRRPGQRYGYTF. The gene calls are TRBV5-6 and TRBJ1-2; TRBD1 agrees at 7 bases. The V and J ends lost 4 bases and 4 bases, in that order; junction bases with no gene match: 10. The germline gives CDR1 SGHDT, CDR2 YYEEEE. The CDR3 is made up of 15 amino acids.

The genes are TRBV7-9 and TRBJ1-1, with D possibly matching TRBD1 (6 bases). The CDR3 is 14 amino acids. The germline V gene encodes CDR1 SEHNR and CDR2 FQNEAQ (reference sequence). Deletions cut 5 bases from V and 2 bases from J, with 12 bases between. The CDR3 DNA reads TGTGCCAGCAGCCCGGACAGATTAAACACTGAAGCTTTCTTT. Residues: CASSPDRLNTEAFF.

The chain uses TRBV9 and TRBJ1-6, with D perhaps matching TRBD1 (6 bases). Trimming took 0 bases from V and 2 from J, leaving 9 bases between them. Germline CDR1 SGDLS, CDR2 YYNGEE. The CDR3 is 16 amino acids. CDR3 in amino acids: CASSVGGGTYNSPLHF. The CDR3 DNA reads TGTGCCAGCAGCGTAGGAGGGGGTACCTATAATTCACCCCTCCACTTT.

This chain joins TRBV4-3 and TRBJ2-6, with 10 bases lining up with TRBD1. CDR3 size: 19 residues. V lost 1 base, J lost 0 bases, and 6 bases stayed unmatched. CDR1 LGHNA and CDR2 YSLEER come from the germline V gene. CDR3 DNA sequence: TGCGCCAGCAGCCAAGGGAGGACAGGGGGTGACTCTGGGGCCAACGTCCTGACTTTC. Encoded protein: CASSQGRTGGDSGANVLTF.

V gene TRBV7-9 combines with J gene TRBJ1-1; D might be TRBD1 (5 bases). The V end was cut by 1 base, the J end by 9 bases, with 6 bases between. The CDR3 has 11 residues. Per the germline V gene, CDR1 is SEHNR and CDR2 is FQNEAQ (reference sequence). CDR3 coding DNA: TGTGCCAGCAGCTTAGGACAGAAAGCTTTCTTT. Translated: CASSLGQKAFF.

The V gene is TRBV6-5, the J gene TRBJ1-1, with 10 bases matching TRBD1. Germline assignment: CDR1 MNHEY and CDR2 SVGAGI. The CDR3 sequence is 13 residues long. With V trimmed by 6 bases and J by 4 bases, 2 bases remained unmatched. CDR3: CASRRTGGTEAFF. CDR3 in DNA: TGTGCCAGCAGGCGGACAGGGGGCACTGAAGCTTTCTTT.

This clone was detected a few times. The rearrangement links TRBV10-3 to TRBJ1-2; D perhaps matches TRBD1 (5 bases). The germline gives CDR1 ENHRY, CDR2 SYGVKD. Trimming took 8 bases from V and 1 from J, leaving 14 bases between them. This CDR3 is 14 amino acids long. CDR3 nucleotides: TGTGCCATCCGGGCCGAGCAGGGTAACTATGGCTACACCTTC. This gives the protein CAIRAEQGNYGYTF.

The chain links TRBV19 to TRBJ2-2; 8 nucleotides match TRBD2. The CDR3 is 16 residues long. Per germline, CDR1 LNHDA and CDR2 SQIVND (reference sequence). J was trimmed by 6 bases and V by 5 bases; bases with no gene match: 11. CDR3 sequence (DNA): TGTGCCAGTAGTCTACGGACTAGCCGGGTTTCCGGGGAGCTGTTTTTT. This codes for CASSLRTSRVSGELFF.